This entry concerns a single TCR beta chain. With 6 bases clipped from V and 3 bases from J, the junction kept 6 bases outside the gene matches. The CDR3 runs to 14 residues. The germline V gene has CDR1 MNHEY and CDR2 SVGEGT. The data were produced by immunoSEQ multiplex PCR, yet TCRdb's version contains in-frame clones alone and is incomplete. The sample has around 210,000 clones, roughly 90% seen once; the top ten hold roughly 8.1%. The data were obtained in a study of blood T cell repertoires in COVID-19. Ages ranged from roughly 18 to 100 years, with residence in around 24 US areas. Allocation to cohorts depended on clinical history reported by the participants.

This chain links TRBV6-2 or TRBV6-3 with TRBJ2-5; the match to TRBD1 covers 8 bases. The TCR sequence derives from a woman aged 18-29 years who had recovered from COVID-19. The sample comprised PBMCs or T cells enriched from blood (not recorded which). The DNA of the CDR3 is TGTGCCAGCAGCCGACAGGGGTTAAAAGAGACCCAGTACTTC. It codes for CASSRQGLKETQYF.